This is a list of T cell receptor beta chains from one sample in a study of cytomegalovirus exposure and HLA in healthy donors. This table comes from immunoSEQ multiplex PCR, and its TCRdb copy is limited to in-frame clones, with some not included. The table shows some 120,000 clones, with around 62% occurring only once. Input material: PBMCs. These receptors originate from a woman in her thirties or forties in good health and CMV-seropositive. CDR3s include the opening cysteine and the closing phenylalanine or tryptophan. The D gene is left open where the match is weak. Size values are once, few and many counts, or a class for expanded clones, and some rows have none.

TRBV5-1	17	TRBJ2-6	TRBD1	few	TGCGCCAGCACAGAGACAGGGAGTCCCTCTGGGGCCAACGTCCTGACTTTC	CASTETGSPSGANVLTF
TRBV4-1	18	TRBJ1-4	.	once	TGCGCCAGCAGCCACAGACAAGATCGGCTAACCGGTCCTGAAAAACTGTTTTTT	CASSHRQDRLTGPEKLFF
TRBV6-5	15	TRBJ1-1	.	few	TGTGCCAGCAGTTACGGGTATGAGGGACTCACTGAAGCTTTCTTT	CASSYGYEGLTEAFF
TRBV7-2	12	TRBJ2-1	.	few	TGTGCCAGCAGCTTTCTAGGCGGGGAGCAGTTCTTC	CASSFLGGEQFF
TRBV19	15	TRBJ1-2	TRBD1	.	TGTGCCAGTAGAGCGACAGGGACTCCAGACTATGGCTACACCTTC	CASRATGTPDYGYTF
TRBV9	14	TRBJ2-5	.	.	TGTGCCAGCAGCCCCCGGACAGTAGGGGAGACCCAGTACTTC	CASSPRTVGETQYF
TRBV6-5	14	TRBJ2-7	.	.	TGTGCCAGCTGGGCCGGGGGGCTTGCCTACGAGCAGTACTTC	CASWAGGLAYEQYF
TRBV14	17	TRBJ1-1	.	.	TGTGCCAGCAGCCAAGAAAAAGTGGAAAGCGGGAACACTGAAGCTTTCTTT	CASSQEKVESGNTEAFF
TRBV27	15	TRBJ2-7	TRBD1	.	TGTGCCAGCAGTTTATCGGGGACAGGGTTCTACGAGCAGTACTTC	CASSLSGTGFYEQYF
TRBV27	13	TRBJ1-2	TRBD1	few	TGTGCCAGCAGTGCAGGGACAGGGAAAGGCTACACCTTC	CASSAGTGKGYTF
TRBV4-3	18	TRBJ2-1	TRBD2	few	TGCGCCAGCAGCCAAGGATTGCTAGCGGGAGTGGCCTACAATGAGCAGTTCTTC	CASSQGLLAGVAYNEQFF
TRBV27	14	TRBJ2-1	.	.	TGTGCCAGCTTCCCGGGGATTGACTCCGGTGAGCAGTTCTTC	CASFPGIDSGEQFF
TRBV5-1	15	TRBJ1-4	TRBD1	few	TGCGCCAGCAGCTCTGGGACAGGGGGTGGTGAAAAACTGTTTTTT	CASSSGTGGGEKLFF
TRBV2	11	TRBJ2-1	.	.	TGTGCCAGCAGTGAACGGGATGAGCAGTTCTTC	CASSERDEQFF
TRBV5-4	16	TRBJ2-2	.	.	TGTGCCAGCAGCTCCAAGGAACAGGGTAACACCGGGGAGCTGTTTTTT	CASSSKEQGNTGELFF
TRBV29-1	12	TRBJ1-2	.	.	TGCAGCGTTGAGTCCCTAAACTATGGCTACACCTTC	CSVESLNYGYTF
TRBV5-1	14	TRBJ2-3	.	.	TGCGCCAGCAGTTCCGCCGGTAGCACAGATACGCAGTATTTT	CASSSAGSTDTQYF
TRBV7-7	13	TRBJ2-7	.	few	TGTGCCAGCAGCTTAGATTCGGGTAGCGAGCAGTACTTC	CASSLDSGSEQYF
TRBV7-6	14	TRBJ1-1	.	.	TGTGCCAGCAGCTTAACAGGGAGGGACACTGAAGCTTTCTTT	CASSLTGRDTEAFF
TRBV9	15	TRBJ1-3	TRBD1	.	TGTGCCAGCAGCGGCGGACAGGGCAACGGAAACACCATATATTTT	CASSGGQGNGNTIYF
TRBV5-1	15	TRBJ2-1	.	.	TGCGCCAGCAGTCCCGACTCACCATCCTACAATGAGCAGTTCTTC	CASSPDSPSYNEQFF
TRBV11-3	13	TRBJ2-1	.	.	TGTGCCAGCAGCTTAAGAGGGTACAATGAGCAGTTCTTC	CASSLRGYNEQFF
TRBV9	16	TRBJ2-2	TRBD2	few	TGTGCCAGCAGCGTACCGGCTAGCGGCTACACCGGGGAGCTGTTTTTT	CASSVPASGYTGELFF
TRBV7-6	17	TRBJ1-3	TRBD1	.	TGTGCCAGCAGCGAGACAGGGACGCTCCTCTTTGGAAACACCATATATTTT	CASSETGTLLFGNTIYF
TRBV2	12	TRBJ2-7	TRBD2	.	TGTGCCAGCAGCGAAACTAGCGGAGAGCAGTACTTC	CASSETSGEQYF
TRBV9	11	TRBJ2-5	TRBD2	.	TGTGCCAGCAGCACCGGGGGGGCCCAGTACTTC	CASSTGGAQYF
TRBV7-9	16	TRBJ2-7	.	.	TGTGCCAGCAGCTTAGTGTTCGCAGACTACTCCTACGAGCAGTACTTC	CASSLVFADYSYEQYF
TRBV6-6	12	TRBJ1-3	.	.	TGTGCCAGCAGGAACAGGGTTCACACCATATATTTT	CASRNRVHTIYF
TRBV4-2	15	TRBJ2-7	TRBD1	.	TGTGCCAGCAGCCAAGATGGGGACAGGGTCAACGAGCAGTACTTC	CASSQDGDRVNEQYF
TRBV4-3	15	TRBJ2-1	TRBD2	.	TGCGCCAGCAGCCGTCTCCTAGCGGGAGGTTATGAGCAGTTCTTC	CASSRLLAGGYEQFF
TRBV14	14	TRBJ2-3	.	.	TGTGCCAGCAGTCTGGCAGGGAGGACAGATACGCAGTATTTT	CASSLAGRTDTQYF
TRBV7-9	16	TRBJ2-2	.	.	TGTGCCAGCAGCTTATCATCCCAGACGAACACCGGGGAGCTGTTTTTT	CASSLSSQTNTGELFF
TRBV10-3	14	TRBJ2-5	TRBD1	.	TGTGCCATCAGTGCGACAGGGGGCGCGGAGACCCAGTACTTC	CAISATGGAETQYF
TRBV19	16	TRBJ2-3	.	.	TGTGCCAGTACCTTAAGCTCGTGGAGTCGTCCAGATACGCAGTATTTT	CASTLSSWSRPDTQYF
TRBV4-2	15	TRBJ2-7	TRBD2	few	TGTGCCAGCAGCCAAGGGACTAGAACCTCCTACGAGCAGTACTTC	CASSQGTRTSYEQYF
TRBV5-1	16	TRBJ1-2	.	.	TGCGCCAGCAGCCCCGGGCCAGACGGGATTAACTATGGCTACACCTTC	CASSPGPDGINYGYTF
TRBV15	16	TRBJ2-1	.	.	TGTGCCACCAGCAGAGATCAGGACCTCAGGGCGGATGAGCAGTTCTTC	CATSRDQDLRADEQFF
TRBV27	13	TRBJ2-3	.	.	TGTGCCAGCAGGTCGCTAGAGCTAGATACGCAGTATTTT	CASRSLELDTQYF
TRBV9	16	TRBJ2-1	TRBD2	.	TGTGCCAGCAGCGTAGCCCCCGGCGGGAGGGCCAATGAGCAGTTCTTC	CASSVAPGGRANEQFF
TRBV4-1	12	TRBJ1-4	.	.	TGCGCCAGCAGCCAAGGCAAGACTGGACTGTTTTTT	CASSQGKTGLFF
TRBV5-1	14	TRBJ1-4	TRBD1	once	TGCGCCAGCAGCAATGGGGACAGATATGAAAAACTGTTTTTT	CASSNGDRYEKLFF
TRBV2	14	TRBJ2-3	.	.	TGTGCCAGCACCGAGGGGGGACTATCAGATACGCAGTATTTT	CASTEGGLSDTQYF
TRBV7-2	14	TRBJ2-7	.	.	TGTGCCAGCAGCTGGACAGCCAGCTCCTACGAGCAGTACTTC	CASSWTASSYEQYF
TRBV10-3	14	TRBJ2-3	TRBD2	.	TGTGCCATCAGTGGGACGGGAGGATACGATACGCAGTATTTT	CAISGTGGYDTQYF
TRBV6-5	13	TRBJ1-1	.	few	TGTGCCAGCAGCCAGGACACGGACACTGAAGCTTTCTTT	CASSQDTDTEAFF
TRBV11-2	15	TRBJ1-4	.	few	TGTGCCAGCAGCGACCAACCCCGGGGAGATGAAAAACTGTTTTTT	CASSDQPRGDEKLFF
TRBV19	14	TRBJ2-1	TRBD2	.	TGTGCCAGTAGTCAGTGGACTAGCGGTAATGAGCAGTTCTTC	CASSQWTSGNEQFF
TRBV4-3	20	TRBJ2-3	.	.	TGCGCCAGCAGCCAAGACGGTTCTCCGGGAGCATTGGTTGGTAAAGATACGCAGTATTTT	CASSQDGSPGALVGKDTQYF
TRBV27	14	TRBJ1-1	TRBD1	.	TGTGCCAGCAGTCTCAGGGGGCTGAACACTGAAGCTTTCTTT	CASSLRGLNTEAFF
TRBV6-5	14	TRBJ2-2	TRBD1	once	TGTGCCACCGTCCGGACAGGAGACACCGGGGAGCTGTTTTTT	CATVRTGDTGELFF
TRBV28	10	TRBJ1-1	.	.	TGTGCCAGCAGTTCCGTTCTGGCTTTCTTT	CASSSVLAFF
TRBV4-1	13	TRBJ2-7	.	few	TGCGCCAGCAGCCAAGTCCGGGGCTACGAGCAGTACTTC	CASSQVRGYEQYF
TRBV19	17	TRBJ2-3	.	.	TGTGCCAGTAGCCACGACAGGGAGGTGCATGGCACAGATACGCAGTATTTT	CASSHDREVHGTDTQYF
TRBV28	16	TRBJ2-7	TRBD2	.	TGTGCCAGCAGCCTACCGGGACTAGCGAAAATCTACGAGCAGTACTTC	CASSLPGLAKIYEQYF
TRBV9	17	TRBJ2-7	TRBD2	.	TGTGCCAGCAGCGTAGGACTGGCGGGGGAGAAGACCTACGAGCAGTACTTC	CASSVGLAGEKTYEQYF
TRBV7-9	18	TRBJ2-3	TRBD2	.	TGTGCCAGCAGCCTACTAGCGGGAGTAGTGAAGCCAACAGATACGCAGTATTTT	CASSLLAGVVKPTDTQYF